These T cell receptor beta chains were read from a single sample in a study of cytomegalovirus exposure and HLA in healthy donors. Using immunoSEQ multiplex PCR, the repertoire was profiled, and TCRdb retains in-frame clones only, with some absent. This sample contains over 150,000 clones. Sequenced material: PBMCs. The receptors were sampled from a boy aged 5-17 years in good health and CMV-seronegative. The CDR3 runs from the conserved cysteine through the conserved F or W. A D gene is named only where the DNA matches it firmly.

v_call	j_call	d_call	cdr3_nt	cdr3_aa
TRBV30	TRBJ1-2	-	TGTGCCTGGAGTCTAGGGACACTTTATAAGACCTACACCTTC	CAWSLGTLYKTYTF
TRBV4-1	TRBJ2-4	TRBD1	TGCGCCAGCAGCCACACTACAGGGGGTCCAGCCAAAAACATTCAGTACTTC	CASSHTTGGPAKNIQYF
TRBV9	TRBJ2-1	-	TGTGCCAGCAACCGGGGGTACTACAATGAGCAGTTCTTC	CASNRGYYNEQFF
TRBV7-9	TRBJ1-2	-	TGTGCCAGCAGGAGCGGGGGGTTTTATGGCTACACCTTC	CASRSGGFYGYTF
TRBV9	TRBJ2-1	TRBD1	TGTGCCAGCAGTGAGACAGGGGGCAATGAGCAGTTCTTC	CASSETGGNEQFF
TRBV27	TRBJ1-2	TRBD1	TGTGCCACGCGAGGGGACAGGGGGAAAGCTAACTATGGCTACACCTTC	CATRGDRGKANYGYTF
TRBV5-1	TRBJ2-1	TRBD2	TGCGCCAGCAGCACGGGACTAGCGGGGGGGTTCTCCTACAATGAGCAGTTCTTC	CASSTGLAGGFSYNEQFF
TRBV7-2	TRBJ2-7	TRBD2	TGTGCCAGCAGCCTCGGGACTAGCGGTAGACCCTACGAGCAGTACTTC	CASSLGTSGRPYEQYF
TRBV6-4	TRBJ2-5	-	TGTGCCAGCAGTGACTCGATTCAGGGGACCCAGTACTTC	CASSDSIQGTQYF
TRBV6-1	TRBJ1-5	TRBD1	TGTGCCAGCAGTAAGACAGGGCGTTTCAATCAGCCCCAGCATTTT	CASSKTGRFNQPQHF
TRBV6-1	TRBJ1-4	-	TGTGCCAGCAGTGAATTGGGCCGAACAACTAATGAAAAACTGTTTTTT	CASSELGRTTNEKLFF
TRBV4-1	TRBJ2-4	-	TGCGCCAGCAGCCGGAACTTAATAGAGGCGAGAAACATTCAGTACTTC	CASSRNLIEARNIQYF
TRBV6-1	TRBJ2-3	TRBD1	TGTGCCAGCAACCAACAGGGGGTCCCGCCAGATACGCAGTATTTT	CASNQQGVPPDTQYF
TRBV9	TRBJ2-5	-	TGTGCCAGCAGCGCGAAAGGGGGGGGATCCGAAGAGACCCAGTACTTC	CASSAKGGGSEETQYF
TRBV7-9	TRBJ2-7	-	TGTGCCAGCAGCCCGCGGGACTGGCCCTACGAGCAGTACTTC	CASSPRDWPYEQYF
TRBV19	TRBJ2-1	-	TGTGCCAGCTGGCCTGGGGGGGGGCGGAATGAGCAGTTCTTC	CASWPGGGRNEQFF
TRBV25-1	TRBJ1-5	-	TGTGCCAGCAGCACCACGGGAGATCTGACCTCCGAGGCGCCCCAGCATTTT	CASSTTGDLTSEAPQHF